Each of the 20 T cell receptor beta chains below was sequenced from the same sample in a study of T cells in Graves' hyperthyroidism and ophthalmopathy (dated by TCRdb to about 2019). The protocol used for the library was multiplex PCR. Sequencing was carried out with an Illumina HiSeq 2000. The TCR beta CDR3 regions were amplified from RNA transcripts. A first-round RT-PCR of the TCR CDR3 used the HTBI primer set with the Qiagen OneStep RT-PCR kit. TCRdb trimmed public reads at Q25 via fastp, called clones via MiXCR and kept in-frame beta chains. Entries are consolidated by CDR3 protein sequence, retaining the most common genes and DNA. Within this sample are 480,000 or so distinct CDR3 sequences, with around 14% of them counted one time only. The top ten hold 15% to 20% of the sample. The sample consisted of blood. Receptors originate from a woman aged 18 to 35 with Graves' hyperthyroidism.

Many counts were recorded for this clonotype. V gene TRBV20-1 combines with J gene TRBJ2-5; TRBD2 agrees at 8 bases. V shed 0 bases, J shed 2 bases, and the junction held 5 bases outside the gene matches. Germline V CDR1 and CDR2: DFQATT, SNEGSKA (reference sequence). CDR3 size: 15 residues. In DNA form, the CDR3 reads TGCAGTGCTAGAGATCGAACTAGCGGACAAGAGACCCAGTACTTC. It codes for CSARDRTSGQETQYF.

This clonotype was observed a handful of times. The chain couples TRBV9 to TRBJ1-3; D is unclear. The germline V and J ends were trimmed by 0 bases and 0 bases, with 10 bases remaining between them. Germline CDR1 SGDLS, CDR2 YYNGEE. The CDR3 runs 16 residues. The CDR3 DNA follows: TGTGCCAGCAGCGTAGAAATCTCCAGCTCTGGAAACACCATATATTTT. It is translated as CASSVEISSSGNTIYF.

A note on this clonotype: Just one base apart from a much larger clone, this may be a read error. This CDR3 fails to terminate in the conserved phenylalanine or tryptophan, so it likely reflects a read error. This chain joins TRBV6-1 and TRBJ2-7, with 7 bases that match TRBD2. The V and J ends lost 4 bases and 6 bases, in that order; junction bases with no gene match: 9. The length of the CDR3 is 14 residues. CDR1 and CDR2 (germline): MNHNS, SASEGT. The CDR3 DNA reads TGTGCCAGCAGTGTGGAGGGAGGGCCTCGCGAGCAGTACCTC. Translation: CASSVEGGPREQYL.

Ten or more counts support this clonotype. The chain links TRBV5-5 to TRBJ1-2; 8 nucleotides align to TRBD1. Trimming removed 3 bases from V and 6 bases from J; junction bases left unmatched: 7. CDR1 SGHKS and CDR2 YYEKEE come from the germline V gene (reference sequence). The CDR3 has 14 amino acids. The CDR3 nucleotides read TGTGCCAGCAGCTCGTGGACAGGGAGCCATGGCTACACCTTC. Residues: CASSSWTGSHGYTF.

This clonotype was seen more than once but under ten times. The CDR3 DNA follows: TGTGCCAGCAGCCTATACGGGGGGGGGGCGGAGCAGTACTTC. Amino acid sequence: CASSLYGGGAEQYF. The rearrangement uses TRBV27 and TRBJ2-7, with 8 bases lining up with TRBD2. The length of the CDR3 is 14 residues. V was pared by 6 bases and J by 7 bases, with 11 bases of the junction left unmatched. Germline CDR1 is MNHEY and CDR2 is SMNVEV (reference sequence).

The rearrangement joins TRBV12-3 or TRBV12-4 to TRBJ2-4; TRBD2 matches at 12 bases. With V trimmed by 8 bases and J by 11 bases, 31 bases remained unmatched. The length of the CDR3 is 21 residues. The CDR3 bases are TGTGCCAGCGCTGTGGGGACCGGGACTAGCGGGCGAAGATCCACGAGGGGCCTTCAGTACTTC. As protein: CASAVGTGTSGRRSTRGLQYF.

Ten or more counts support this clonotype. The V gene is TRBV5-5, the J gene TRBJ2-7; D remains ambiguous. Trimming shortened V by 4 bases and J by 3 bases, and 14 bases separated the two germline ends. The CDR3 covers 14 residues. Germline assignment: CDR1 SGHKS and CDR2 YYEKEE (reference sequence). The CDR3 spells CASSLDGPLYEQYF. CDR3 in DNA: TGTGCCAGCAGCCTCGACGGCCCCCTCTACGAGCAGTACTTC. Full variable domain (missing parts from reference TRBV5-5 and TRBJ2-7): DAGVTQSPTHLIKTRGQQVTLRCSPISGHKSVSWYQQVLGQGPQFIFQYYEKEERGRGNFPDRFSARQFPNYSSELNVNALLLGDSALYLCASSLDGPLYEQYFGPGTRLTVT.

This clonotype was seen repeatedly, ten times or more. The chain has TRBV5-6 and TRBJ1-6; possibly TRBD1 for D (6 bases). The V gene lost 5 bases and the J gene lost 8 bases, with 17 bases spanning the gap. This CDR3 contains 15 residues. Germline CDR1 is SGHDT and CDR2 is YYEEEE. The CDR3 coding sequence is TGTGCCAGCAGACTCAGGGGCCTATGGGATTCACCCCTCCACTTT. As protein: CASRLRGLWDSPLHF.

This chain links TRBV6-2 or TRBV6-3 with TRBJ1-1, with unresolved D. The length of the CDR3 is 14 residues. Trimming stripped 2 bases from V and 4 bases from J, with 11 bases between. Germline CDR1 reads MNHEY; CDR2 reads SVGEGT. The CDR3 spells CASSYGGSVTEAFF. In DNA, the CDR3 is TGTGCCAGCAGTTACGGCGGATCGGTCACTGAAGCTTTCTTT.

This clonotype was observed many times. V is TRBV20-1 and J is TRBJ2-5, with 7 positions matching TRBD1. There are 13 residues in the CDR3. V lost 4 bases to trimming and J lost 2 bases; unmatched junction nucleotides: 4. CDR1 and CDR2 (germline): DFQATT, SNEGSKA (reference sequence). As DNA, the CDR3 is TGCAGTGCTACGTCGACAGGGCAAGAGACCCAGTACTTC. Protein product: CSATSTGQETQYF.

The chain couples TRBV20-1 to TRBJ1-3; D gene uncertain. V was clipped by 0 bases and J by 4 bases, with 13 bases between them. This CDR3 region has 15 residues. The germline V gene encodes CDR1 DFQATT and CDR2 SNEGSKA (reference sequence). CDR3 sequence: CSARDWVGQGNTIYF. The CDR3 coding sequence is TGCAGTGCTAGAGATTGGGTCGGGCAGGGAAACACCATATATTTT.

This clonotype showed up just a few times. This chain connects TRBV29-1 to TRBJ2-7, with 7 nucleotides matching TRBD2. Trimming took 4 bases from V and 2 from J; bases not matched to a gene: 11. The CDR3 loop spans 15 amino acids. Per the germline V gene, CDR1 is SQVTM and CDR2 is ANQGSEA. The CDR3: CSVGGRASVAYEQYF. In DNA form, the CDR3 reads TGCAGCGTTGGAGGGAGGGCCTCGGTAGCCTACGAGCAGTACTTC.

This clonotype was seen at least ten times. The rearrangement links TRBV19 to TRBJ1-1, with unresolved D. Germline assignment: CDR1 LNHDA and CDR2 SQIVND (reference sequence). Trimming took 5 bases from V and 1 from J, leaving 11 bases between them. CDR3 length: 14 amino acids. The CDR3 nucleotides read TGTGCCAGTAGTTATGGAAGAACGAACACTGAAGCTTTCTTT. It translates to CASSYGRTNTEAFF. The variable domain in full, completed from reference TRBV19 and TRBJ1-1, reads DGGITQSPKYLFRKEGQNVTLSCEQNLNHDAMYWYRQDPGQGLRLIYYSQIVNDFQKGDIAEGYSVSREKKESFPLTVTSAQKNPTAFYLCASSYGRTNTEAFFGQGTRLTVV.

The J gene is TRBJ2-6, the V gene TRBV6-2 or TRBV6-3; D may be TRBD2 (5 bases). The CDR3 spans 17 residues. The V gene's germline CDR1 is MNHEY and CDR2 SVGEGT. Trimming stripped 0 bases from V and 2 bases from J, with 11 bases between. The DNA of the CDR3 is TGTGCCAGCAGTTACTCGGCACCGAGGGCTGGGGCCAACGTCCTGACTTTC. This codes for CASSYSAPRAGANVLTF.

In DNA, the CDR3 is TGTGCCAGCAGTTCGGACAGGGGGCTTGGAAACACCATATATTTT. Protein: CASSSDRGLGNTIYF. The chain employs TRBV28 and TRBJ1-3; 11 bases fit TRBD1. Trimming took 4 bases from V and 3 from J; bases not matched to a gene: 2. Germline loops: CDR1 MDHEN, CDR2 SYDVKM. The CDR3 has 15 amino acids.

This clonotype was detected many times. Written as DNA, the CDR3 is TGTGCCATCAGTGAGTCCGTACAGGGGGCGAACACTGAAGCTTTCTTT. Encoded protein: CAISESVQGANTEAFF. The V call is TRBV10-3, the J call TRBJ1-1; 9 bases are a match to TRBD1. Trimming cost V 0 bases and J 1 base; bases outside gene matches: 3. The CDR3 covers 16 residues. Germline values: CDR1 ENHRY, CDR2 SYGVKD.

The chain couples TRBV30 to TRBJ2-7, with 10 bases aligning to TRBD1. CDR3 length: 13 amino acids. J lost 6 bases, V lost 0 bases, and 2 bases had no gene match. CDR1 GTSNPN and CDR2 SVGIG come from the germline V gene (reference sequence). Here the CDR3 reads CAWSVRTGGEQYV. CDR3 coding DNA: TGTGCCTGGAGTGTACGGACAGGGGGCGAGCAGTACGTC.

The sample holds many counts of this clonotype. This chain links TRBV7-9 with TRBJ2-1; D gene uncertain. This CDR3 spans 12 amino acids. Per germline, CDR1 SEHNR and CDR2 FQNEAQ (reference sequence). Deletions cut 5 bases from V and 9 bases from J, with 11 bases between. The CDR3 sequence: CASSPTLGEQFF. Written as DNA, the CDR3 is TGTGCCAGCAGCCCTACCCTCGGTGAGCAGTTCTTC.

The rearrangement links TRBV5-1 to TRBJ2-7; D remains unclear. CDR3 length: 13 amino acids. The V end lost 0 bases, the J end lost 5 bases, and 9 bases lay between the germline ends. Per germline, CDR1 SGHRS and CDR2 YFSETQ. CDR3 bases: TGCGCCAGCAGCTTGGACCTACGGAACGAGCAGTACTTC. Its protein is CASSLDLRNEQYF.

The rearrangement uses TRBV12-5 and TRBJ2-1; 7 bases are shared with TRBD2. Germline V gene data show CDR1 as LGHNT and CDR2 as FRNRAP. The CDR3 totals 14 residues. The V segment lost 2 bases and the J segment 4 bases; nucleotides outside the gene matches: 2. For the CDR3, the DNA is TGTGCTAGTGGTTTGCCGGGGGGATACAATGAGCAGTTCTTC. Protein: CASGLPGGYNEQFF. The variable domain in full, with the rest retrieved from reference TRBV12-5 and TRBJ2-1, is DARVTQTPRHKVTEMGQEVTMRCQPILGHNTVFWYRQTMMQGLELLAYFRNRAPLDDSGMPKDRFSAEMPDATLATLKIQPSEPRDSAVYFCASGLPGGYNEQFFGPGTRLTVL.